The sample holds many counts of the clone carrying this T cell receptor beta chain. The antigen remains undetermined. This specimen comes from a study of T cells in Graves' hyperthyroidism and ophthalmopathy. Whole-study results and caveats: Within blood appeared most thyroid clonotypes that had expanded above 0.001. By a 13 V-J model, ophthalmopathy was set apart from stable hyperthyroidism.

RNA transcripts provided the source from which TCR beta CDR3 regions were amplified. TCR CDR3 underwent first-round RT-PCR with the HTBI primer set. In TCRdb, the multiplex PCR reads were re-called with MiXCR into one record per CDR3 protein. This table holds 300,000 to 350,000 distinct CDR3 sequences, 18% found once. Over 18 months, lack of ophthalmopathy progression marked Graves' hyperthyroidism as stable. Patients with uncontrolled infections, other autoimmune diseases, pregnancy or lactation were excluded. V was pared by 5 bases and J by 3 bases, with 5 bases of the junction left unmatched. The CDR3 consists of 16 residues. Germline loops: CDR1 SEHNR, CDR2 FQNEAQ (reference sequence).

Material: blood. The J gene is TRBJ2-1, the V gene TRBV7-9, with 12 bases that match TRBD2. This clonotype was sampled from a woman in her 50s with Graves' hyperthyroidism. Here the CDR3 DNA reads TGTGCCAGCAGCCCTAGACTAGCGGGGGACTACAATGAGCAGTTCTTC. It encodes CASSPRLAGDYNEQFF.